This T cell receptor beta chain was identified during a study of blood T cells in healthy people across ages. Study-wide results and caveats: No one knew whether donors had CMV, which possibly confounded expanded clonotype changes. Among long-lived donors, naive CD4+ cells were more numerous and diversity higher than in aged donors.

In its sample, this clonotype was seen a few times. The antigen is not known. Germline V gene sequence: CDR1 MNHEY, CDR2 SVGEGT. This CDR3 is 14 amino acids long. With 2 bases removed from V and 7 bases from J, the gap between germline ends came to 14 bases. PCR was performed a second time for roughly 7 to 12 cycles using a sample-barcoded 5' primer and a J-beta primer mix. TCRdb called the 5' RACE reads again in MiXCR, with one record for every CDR3 protein. The sample contains almost 1 million distinct CDR3 sequences, approximately 50% of which appear only once. The chain combines TRBV6-2 or TRBV6-3 with TRBJ2-5; perhaps TRBD2 as D (6 bases). The TCR originated in an older woman in good health. Sequencing was performed on blood. For the CDR3, the DNA is TGTGCCAGCAGTTACGGGGGGACGGACGGGACCCAGTACTTC. Amino acids: CASSYGGTDGTQYF.